Below are 17 T cell receptor beta chains sequenced from a single sample in a study of blood T cell repertoires in COVID-19. Sequenced by immunoSEQ multiplex PCR; TCRdb stores in-frame clones only, minus some. Found here are roughly 86,000 clones, roughly 86% of them singletons; the top ten hold around 5.2%. The material sequenced was peripheral blood. The receptors shown here come from a man between 35 and 55 years old with acute or convalescent COVID-19.

The rearrangement links TRBV2 to TRBJ1-5, with D tentatively TRBD1 (5 bases). V lost 2 bases and J lost 3, with 17 bases in between. Germline CDR1 SNHLY, CDR2 FYNNEI. The CDR3 runs 17 residues. The CDR3 region has the DNA TGTGCCAGCAGTGAAATAGTGATCAGGGATTCCAATCAGCCCCAGCATTTT. Protein sequence: CASSEIVIRDSNQPQHF.

The chain joins TRBV9 to TRBJ2-5; 10 nucleotides match TRBD1. Germline V lookup: CDR1 SGDLS, CDR2 YYNGEE. V trimming: 4 bases; J trimming: 5 bases; junction bases outside the gene matches: 11. The CDR3 covers 16 residues. In DNA, the CDR3 is TGTGCCAGCAGCTTACGCAGGACAGGGGGGCTGGAGACCCAGTACTTC. Protein sequence: CASSLRRTGGLETQYF.

CDR3 sequence: CASSPQGAKTNYGYTF. The CDR3 nucleotides read TGTGCCAGCAGCCCACAGGGGGCTAAAACTAACTATGGCTACACCTTC. The gene calls are TRBV3-1 (or the pseudogene TRBV3-2) and TRBJ1-2; 9 bases are a match to TRBD1. V was clipped by 4 bases and J by 0 bases; unmatched bases: 6. This CDR3 spans 16 amino acids. Germline V CDR1 and CDR2: LGHDT, YNNKEL (reference sequence).

The chain combines TRBV11-3 with TRBJ2-3; D unclear. Germline CDR1 SGHNT, CDR2 YENEEA. This CDR3 is 13 amino acids long. V lost 2 bases to trimming and J lost 0 bases, with 3 bases between them. The CDR3 is CASSLTSTDTQYF. CDR3 nucleotide sequence: TGTGCCAGCAGCTTAACTAGCACAGATACGCAGTATTTT.

This chain joins TRBV5-6 and TRBJ2-3; D is perhaps TRBD2 (5 bases). This CDR3 is 16 amino acids long. Germline V lookup: CDR1 SGHDT, CDR2 YYEEEE. V was pared by 6 bases and J by 2 bases, with 19 bases between. This CDR3 is CASTASPSGNTDTQYF. CDR3 in DNA: TGTGCCAGCACCGCATCACCCAGCGGTAACACAGATACGCAGTATTTT.

The rearrangement joins TRBV30 to TRBJ2-7, with a possible D match to TRBD1 (5 bases). V lost 3 bases and J lost 3, with 15 bases in between. The germline V gene encodes CDR1 GTSNPN and CDR2 SVGIG (reference sequence). The CDR3 length is 14 residues. CDR3 loop: CAWRTDSNHYEQYF. The CDR3 DNA sequence: TGTGCCTGGAGAACCGACAGCAACCACTACGAGCAGTACTTC.

This clone showed up just once. The V and J genes are TRBV4-2 and TRBJ2-2, with 8 bases aligning to TRBD1. Germline V lookup: CDR1 LGHNA, CDR2 YNFKEQ. Unmatched junction bases numbered 5, after V lost 2 bases and J lost 6 bases. The CDR3 is 15 residues long. The CDR3 reads CASSQTNRGSGELFF. In DNA, the CDR3 is TGTGCCAGCAGCCAAACGAACAGGGGGTCCGGGGAGCTGTTTTTT.

This clone is a singleton in its sample. This chain joins TRBV18 and TRBJ1-4, with TRBD1 as a possible D gene (5 bases). The CDR3 has 13 residues. V was shortened by 3 bases and J by 8 bases, with 10 bases between the two germline ends. In germline, CDR1 is KGHSH, CDR2 LQKENI. CDR3 sequence reads: CASSPLGGEKLFF. The CDR3, as DNA: TGTGCCAGCTCACCCCTGGGGGGGGAAAAACTGTTTTTT.

In this sample, this clone turned up once. The chain combines TRBV2 with TRBJ2-1; the D gene is possibly TRBD1 (6 bases). Germline V gene sequence: CDR1 SNHLY, CDR2 FYNNEI. V shed 6 bases and J shed 0 bases, with 12 bases lying between them. There are 15 residues in the CDR3. The CDR3 nucleotides are TGTGCCAGCAGCGTACTGGACAGCTCCTACAATGAGCAGTTCTTC. Translated: CASSVLDSSYNEQFF.

The rearrangement links TRBV3-1 (or the pseudogene TRBV3-2) to TRBJ2-2; 7 bases are a match to TRBD2. Per the germline V gene, CDR1 is LGHDT and CDR2 is YNNKEL (reference sequence). The V gene end was trimmed by 4 bases and the J gene end by 6 bases; junction bases not matched to a gene: 11. The CDR3 spans 16 residues. CDR3 in amino acids: CASSLPLPGGAGELFF. The DNA for the CDR3 is TGTGCCAGCAGCCTCCCCCTTCCGGGAGGAGCCGGGGAGCTGTTTTTT.

The genes are TRBV5-4 and TRBJ2-4; 10 nucleotides line up with TRBD1. CDR3 length: 16 residues. V was pared by 0 bases and J by 8 bases, with 8 bases of the junction left unmatched. Germline CDR1 and CDR2: SGHNT and YYREEE (reference sequence). The CDR3 reads CASSLARQGASDIQYF. CDR3 DNA: TGTGCCAGCAGCTTGGCCCGACAGGGGGCAAGCGACATTCAGTACTTC.

J is TRBJ1-4 and V is TRBV6-1, with TRBD1 identical over 7 bases. CDR1 is MNHNS and CDR2 is SASEGT in the germline V gene. Trimming took 3 bases from V and 5 from J; bases not matched to a gene: 6. The CDR3 runs 15 residues. The CDR3 bases are TGTGCCAGCAGTGAGGGTAGACAGGGAAATGAAAAACTGTTTTTT. This translates into CASSEGRQGNEKLFF.

V gene TRBV6-2 or TRBV6-3 combines with J gene TRBJ1-1; D call uncertain. From germline, CDR1 is MNHEY and CDR2 SVGEGT. Trimming removed 5 bases from V and 1 base from J, with 11 bases in between. This CDR3 is 14 amino acids long. CDR3 bases: TGTGCCAGCAGTAATCACTACCCGAACACTGAAGCTTTCTTT. Its protein product is CASSNHYPNTEAFF.

This rearrangement joins TRBV7-9 to TRBJ2-2; 7 positions match TRBD1. This CDR3 has 14 residues. V lost 2 bases and J lost 7; bases outside the gene matches: 4. Looked up from germline, CDR1 is SEHNR and CDR2 is FQNEAQ (reference sequence). The CDR3 DNA reads as TGTGCCAGCAGCTTAATCCGACAGGGCGGGGAGCTGTTTTTT. Its protein is CASSLIRQGGELFF.

This clone was seen once. The chain has TRBV11-2 and TRBJ1-6; no firm D call. Germline V gene sequence: CDR1 SGHAT, CDR2 FQNNGV. This CDR3 has 15 amino acids. Trimming took 2 bases from V and 6 from J, leaving 11 bases between them. The CDR3 region is CASSLRHGSNSPLHF. CDR3 sequence (DNA): TGTGCCAGCAGCTTAAGACACGGGAGTAATTCACCCCTCCACTTT.

The rearrangement joins TRBV19 to TRBJ2-2; D perhaps matches TRBD2 (7 bases). Germline loops: CDR1 LNHDA, CDR2 SQIVND (reference sequence). With 3 bases removed from V and 0 bases from J, the gap between germline ends came to 11 bases. The CDR3 contains 16 residues. CDR3 bases: TGTGCCAGTAGTATGCGGGGGCCTCCGAACACCGGGGAGCTGTTTTTT. Protein product: CASSMRGPPNTGELFF. Looking up the rest from reference TRBV19 and TRBJ2-2 gives the full variable domain: DGGITQSPKYLFRKEGQNVTLSCEQNLNHDAMYWYRQDPGQGLRLIYYSQIVNDFQKGDIAEGYSVSREKKESFPLTVTSAQKNPTAFYLCASSMRGPPNTGELFFGEGSRLTVL.

The chain employs TRBV19 and TRBJ1-3, with a weak D call TRBD1 (5 bases). Germline V lookup: CDR1 LNHDA, CDR2 SQIVND (reference sequence). V was cut by 2 bases and J by 2 bases, with 7 bases left in between. The CDR3 extends over 14 amino acids. This chain's CDR3 is CASSISGTGNTIYF. In DNA, the CDR3 is TGTGCCAGTAGTATATCAGGGACTGGAAACACCATATATTTT.